This T cell receptor (beta chain) was documented in a study of PD-1 blockade in classical Hodgkin lymphoma. For the study at large: Patients were administered nivolumab (3 mg/kg intravenously) every 2 weeks. The study, taken as a whole, reports: By C4D1, CD4+ diversity increased significantly, especially in complete responders.

Points on this clone: No antigen is known for it.

Deletions cut 6 bases from V and 9 bases from J, with 20 bases between. This CDR3 region has 14 residues. Germline V CDR1 and CDR2: WSHSY, SAAADI. Produced via immunoSEQ multiplex PCR; TCRdb's table is partial and in-frame only. The profile shows more than 10,000 clones, 75% to 90% of them singletons. Every patient experienced relapse after autologous stem cell transplantation, and brentuximab vedotin exposure varied. The input for sequencing was peripheral blood mononuclear cells (PBMCs), taken at baseline. The rearrangement links TRBV10-2 to TRBJ1-2; D perhaps matches TRBD1 (5 bases). This receptor was taken from a human donor with classical Hodgkin lymphoma. This chain's CDR3 is CASRPGRGTISYTF. The CDR3 nucleotides are TGCGCCAGCAGACCGGGACGCGGAACTATCAGCTACACCTTC.